This TCR beta chain was documented in a study of blood T cell repertoires in COVID-19. Study overall: Spain, Italy and the United States supplied samples that represented acute and convalescent COVID-19.

Some clones are missing from TCRdb's copy, which holds only in-frame ones; the method was immunoSEQ multiplex PCR. Altogether roughly 25,000 clones are present, 55% to 85% being singletons, with the ten largest covering approximately 40%. The germline CDR1 and CDR2 sequences are MDHEN and SYDVKM. This CDR3 comprises 15 residues. After removal of 2 bases from V and 5 bases from J, the junction contained 6 bases not matched to a gene. The source material was peripheral blood. The chain recombines TRBV28 with TRBJ2-5; 9 nucleotides match TRBD1. This sequence was found in a woman older than 75 with acute or convalescent COVID-19. The DNA for the CDR3 is TGTGCCAGCAGTTTAAGGACAGGGGTCGCGGAGACCCAGTACTTC. It encodes CASSLRTGVAETQYF.